This T cell receptor beta chain was recovered during a study of regulatory T cells in long-lasting Graves disease. The sample's time point: persistent/refractory GD, antithyroid drugs over 5 years with positive TRAb. The TCR library used RNA extracted from PBMCs. The CDR3 has 15 residues. Per the germline V gene, CDR1 is SGHRS and CDR2 is YFSETQ. The germline V and J ends were trimmed by 1 base and 5 bases, with 16 bases remaining between them. Construction of the TCR beta libraries employed iRepertoire HTBI primers in conjunction with Arm-PCR of CDR3 regions. In TCRdb, the multiplex PCR reads were re-called with MiXCR into one record per CDR3 protein. In the table there are some 430,000 distinct CDR3 sequences, about a fifth of which are singletons.

The source is a female donor with Graves disease. The V and J genes are TRBV5-1 and TRBJ2-7; either TRBD1 or TRBD2 may fit D (5 bases each). The sample in question was peripheral blood mononuclear cells (PBMCs), obtained when the disease was refractory, from a patient treated with antithyroid drugs. The chain's CDR3 is CASSLLQGDVHEQYF. For the CDR3, the DNA is TGCGCCAGCAGCTTGTTGCAGGGAGACGTACACGAGCAGTACTTC.